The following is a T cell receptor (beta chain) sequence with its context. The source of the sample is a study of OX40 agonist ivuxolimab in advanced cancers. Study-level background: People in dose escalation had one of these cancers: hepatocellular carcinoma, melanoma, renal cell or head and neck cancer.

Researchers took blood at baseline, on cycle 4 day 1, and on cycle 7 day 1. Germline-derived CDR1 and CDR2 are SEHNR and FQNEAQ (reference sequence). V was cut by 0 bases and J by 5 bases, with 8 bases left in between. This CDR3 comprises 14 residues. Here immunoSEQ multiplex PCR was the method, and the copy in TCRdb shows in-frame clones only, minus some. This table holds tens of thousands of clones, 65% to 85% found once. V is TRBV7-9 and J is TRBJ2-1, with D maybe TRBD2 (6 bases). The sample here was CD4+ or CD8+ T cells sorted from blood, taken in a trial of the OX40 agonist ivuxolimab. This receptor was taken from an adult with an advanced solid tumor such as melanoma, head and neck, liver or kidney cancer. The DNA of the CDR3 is TGTGCCAGCAGCTTAGCTGGGGGGAACAATGAGCAGTTCTTC. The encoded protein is CASSLAGGNNEQFF. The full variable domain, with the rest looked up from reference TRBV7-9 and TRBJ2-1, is DTGVSQNPRHKITKRGQNVTFRCDPISEHNRLYWYRQTLGQGPEFLTYFQNEAQLEKSRLLSDRFSAERPKGSFSTLEIQRTEQGDSAMYLCASSLAGGNNEQFFGPGTRLTVL.